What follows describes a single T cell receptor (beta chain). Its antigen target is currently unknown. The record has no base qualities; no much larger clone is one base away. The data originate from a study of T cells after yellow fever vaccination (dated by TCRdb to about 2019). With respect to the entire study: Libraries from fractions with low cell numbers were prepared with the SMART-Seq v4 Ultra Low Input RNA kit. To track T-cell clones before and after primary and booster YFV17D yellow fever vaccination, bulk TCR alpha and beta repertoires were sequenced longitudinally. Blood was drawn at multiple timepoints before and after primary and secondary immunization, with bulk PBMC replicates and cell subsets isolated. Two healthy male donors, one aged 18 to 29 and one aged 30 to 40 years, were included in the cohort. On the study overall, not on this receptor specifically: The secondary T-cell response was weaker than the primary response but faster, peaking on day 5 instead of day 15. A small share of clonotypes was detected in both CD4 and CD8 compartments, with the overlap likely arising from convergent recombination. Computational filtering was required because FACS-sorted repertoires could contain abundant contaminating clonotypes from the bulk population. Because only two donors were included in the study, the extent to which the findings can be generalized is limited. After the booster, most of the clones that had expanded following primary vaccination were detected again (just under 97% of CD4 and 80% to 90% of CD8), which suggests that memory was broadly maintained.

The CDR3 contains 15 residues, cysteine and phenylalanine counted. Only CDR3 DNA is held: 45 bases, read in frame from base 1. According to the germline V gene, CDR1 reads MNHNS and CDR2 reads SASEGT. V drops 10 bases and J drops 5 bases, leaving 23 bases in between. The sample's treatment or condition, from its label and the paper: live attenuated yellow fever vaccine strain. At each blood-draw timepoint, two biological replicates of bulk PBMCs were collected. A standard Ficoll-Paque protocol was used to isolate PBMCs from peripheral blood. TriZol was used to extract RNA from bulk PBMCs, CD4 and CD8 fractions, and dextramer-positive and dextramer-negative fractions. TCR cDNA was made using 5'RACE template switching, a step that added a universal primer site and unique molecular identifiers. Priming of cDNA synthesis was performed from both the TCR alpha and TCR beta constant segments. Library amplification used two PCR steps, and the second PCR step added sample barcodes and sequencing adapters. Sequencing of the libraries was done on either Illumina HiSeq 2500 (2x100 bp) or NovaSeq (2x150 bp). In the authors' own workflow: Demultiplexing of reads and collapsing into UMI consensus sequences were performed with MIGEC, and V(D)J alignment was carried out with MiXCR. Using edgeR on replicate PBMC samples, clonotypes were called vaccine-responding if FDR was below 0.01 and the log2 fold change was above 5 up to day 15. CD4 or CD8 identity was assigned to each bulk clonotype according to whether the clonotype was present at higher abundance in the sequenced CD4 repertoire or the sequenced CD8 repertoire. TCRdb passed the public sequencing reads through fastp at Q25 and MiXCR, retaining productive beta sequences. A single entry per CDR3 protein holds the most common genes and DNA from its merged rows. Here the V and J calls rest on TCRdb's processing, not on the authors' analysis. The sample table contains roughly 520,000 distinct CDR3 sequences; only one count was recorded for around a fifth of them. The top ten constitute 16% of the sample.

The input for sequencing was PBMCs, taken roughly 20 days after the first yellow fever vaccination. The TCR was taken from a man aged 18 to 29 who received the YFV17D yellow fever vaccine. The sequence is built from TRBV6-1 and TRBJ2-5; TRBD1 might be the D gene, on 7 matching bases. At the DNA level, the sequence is TGTGCCAACAGACAGGGTCCGGGGGAGTGGGAGACCCAGTACTTC. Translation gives CANRQGPGEWETQYF.